The 24 T cell receptor beta chains below all came from one sample that was sequenced in a study of blood T cells in healthy people across ages. Combining a sample-barcoded 5' primer with a J-beta primer mix, a second PCR ran for about 7 to 11 cycles. Via MiXCR, TCRdb re-called the 5' RACE reads, giving one row per CDR3 protein. In the table there are about 1,500,000 distinct CDR3 sequences, 28% of which are singletons. The material sequenced was blood. These receptors were obtained from a woman aged 25 to 39 in good health.

Worth noting for this clonotype: The junction and the germline gene differ at one end; a read error may be behind it. The rearrangement joins TRBV4-3 to TRBJ1-2; TRBD1 agrees at 7 bases. Germline CDR1 LGHNA, CDR2 YSLEER. The CDR3 runs 15 residues. Written as DNA, the CDR3 is TGCGCCAGCAGCCCAGCTTCGGGACAGTACTATGGCTGCACCTTC. This encodes CASSPASGQYYGCTF.

The J gene is TRBJ1-2, the V gene TRBV20-1, with TRBD1 matching over 7 bases. The CDR3 has 14 residues. J lost 5 bases, V lost 5 bases, and 11 bases had no gene match. From germline, CDR1 is DFQATT and CDR2 SNEGSKA (reference sequence). CDR3: CSAGLLGTAYGYTF. The CDR3 DNA reads TGCAGTGCTGGGTTACTGGGGACAGCATATGGCTACACCTTC.

In its sample, this clonotype was seen a few times. V and J are TRBV29-1 and TRBJ1-3; TRBD1 might be the D (6 bases). Germline CDR1 SQVTM, CDR2 ANQGSEA. Trimming pared 4 bases from V and 7 bases from J, leaving 8 bases between. The length of the CDR3 is 11 residues. CDR3 residues: CSVVGANTIYF. The CDR3 nucleotides are TGCAGCGTTGTGGGGGCCAACACCATATATTTT.

This clonotype was counted a few times. The J gene is TRBJ2-7, the V gene TRBV18; possibly TRBD1 for D (6 bases). V lost 3 bases, J lost 8 bases, and 17 bases lay in between. The length of the CDR3 is 14 residues. The germline V gene encodes CDR1 KGHSH and CDR2 LQKENI. The CDR3, as DNA: TGTGCCAGCTCACCCGGACAGCGTTCGTTGCAGCAGTACTTC. Protein: CASSPGQRSLQQYF. Supplemented by reference TRBV18 and TRBJ2-7, the full variable domain reads NAGVMQNPRHLVRRRGQEARLRCSPMKGHSHVYWYRQLPEEGLKFMVYLQKENIIDESGMPKERFSAEFPKEGPSILRIQQVVRGDSAAYFCASSPGQRSLQQYFGPGTRLTVT.

This chain uses TRBV20-1 with TRBJ2-3, with 7 bases lining up with TRBD2. V gave up 0 bases and J gave up 1 base; unmatched junction bases: 4. Germline loops: CDR1 DFQATT, CDR2 SNEGSKA (reference sequence). The CDR3 consists of 15 residues. The chain's CDR3 is CSAREGGRGTDTQYF. The CDR3 region has the DNA TGCAGTGCTAGAGAGGGCGGGAGAGGCACAGATACGCAGTATTTT.

The V call is TRBV20-1, the J call TRBJ2-5; the D is unclear. In germline, CDR1 is DFQATT, CDR2 SNEGSKA (reference sequence). CDR3 size: 16 residues. Trimming stripped 1 base from V and 5 bases from J, with 20 bases between. The chain's CDR3 is CSARAVRGGNEETQYF. The CDR3 DNA is TGCAGTGCTAGAGCCGTCAGAGGTGGGAATGAGGAGACCCAGTACTTC.

The V and J genes are TRBV6-6 and TRBJ2-7; D possibly matches TRBD1 or TRBD2 (5 bases each). CDR1 MNHNY and CDR2 SVGAGI come from the germline V gene (reference sequence). Deletions cut 7 bases from V and 3 bases from J, with 13 bases between. The CDR3 length is 13 residues. CDR3 coding DNA: TGTGCCAGCAACTCGGGGCGGATCTACGAGCAGTACTTC. Its protein product is CASNSGRIYEQYF.

The genes are TRBV6-2 or TRBV6-3 and TRBJ1-1; D gene ambiguous. This CDR3 spans 12 amino acids. Germline V gene lookup returns CDR1 MNHEY and CDR2 SVGEGT. V dropped 6 bases and J dropped 3 bases, with 8 bases sitting between them. DNA for the CDR3: TGTGCCAGCAGACACTGGGACACTGAAGCTTTCTTT. Its translation: CASRHWDTEAFF.

This clonotype has more than one count but fewer than ten. The chain combines TRBV5-1 with TRBJ2-1; 10 bases match TRBD1. Unmatched junction bases numbered 7, after V lost 3 bases and J lost 7 bases. This CDR3 contains 15 residues. CDR1 is SGHRS, CDR2 YFSETQ, per germline. The CDR3: CASSWTGTGVNEQFF. CDR3 sequence (DNA): TGCGCCAGCAGCTGGACCGGGACAGGGGTAAATGAGCAGTTCTTC.

On this clonotype: No conserved phenylalanine or tryptophan ends this CDR3, so it is likely a read error. V and J are TRBV4-1 and TRBJ2-1, with TRBD1 identical over 8 bases. The length of the CDR3 is 18 residues. CDR1 and CDR2 (germline): MGHRA, YSYEKL. Trimming removed 1 base from V and 7 bases from J; junction bases left unmatched: 15. CDR3 residues: CASSQASLPRQGWNEQFV. The CDR3, as DNA: TGCGCCAGCAGCCAAGCCTCCTTACCGAGACAGGGGTGGAATGAGCAGTTCGTC.

This clonotype has only a few counts. This chain joins TRBV29-1 and TRBJ2-3; D call uncertain. With 4 bases removed from V and 2 bases from J, the gap between germline ends came to 7 bases. CDR1 is SQVTM, CDR2 ANQGSEA, per germline. This CDR3 is built from 12 residues. This CDR3 reads CSVGINTDTQYF. The DNA of the CDR3 is TGCAGCGTTGGGATCAACACAGATACGCAGTATTTT.

V gene TRBV30 combines with J gene TRBJ1-5; D ambiguous. CDR1 and CDR2 from the germline V gene are GTSNPN and SVGIG (reference sequence). The CDR3 has 13 residues. V was clipped by 7 bases and J by 2 bases, with 12 bases between them. The CDR3 reads CAFARGGNQPQHF. CDR3 coding DNA: TGTGCCTTCGCCCGGGGAGGCAATCAGCCCCAGCATTTT.

This clonotype was seen only once. A much larger clone lies a single base off, so this may be a read error. The CDR3 is CSVALGSEGEQYF. CDR3 coding DNA: TGCAGCGTTGCGCTTGGTAGCGAAGGCGAGCAGTACTTC. The J gene is TRBJ2-7, the V gene TRBV29-1, with TRBD2 as a possible D gene (5 bases). The ends were cut back, 4 bases at V and 6 bases at J, with 16 bases in the middle. The CDR3 has 13 amino acids. Germline V gene data show CDR1 as SQVTM and CDR2 as ANQGSEA.

The chain links TRBV10-3 to TRBJ2-7; 9 bases map to TRBD1. CDR1 is ENHRY and CDR2 is SYGVKD in the germline V gene. This CDR3 comprises 13 residues. V gave up 10 bases and J gave up 7 bases; unmatched junction bases: 11. DNA of the CDR3: TGTGCCACCAGGACAGGGGCGGGAGATGAGCAGTACTTC. Encoded protein: CATRTGAGDEQYF.

This clonotype was counted a few times. The rearrangement uses TRBV7-2 and TRBJ2-5; TRBD2 matches 8 bases. The trim removed 4 bases at V and 5 bases at J, leaving 12 bases unmatched. This CDR3 is 16 amino acids long. Looked up from germline, CDR1 is SGHTA and CDR2 is FQGNSA. The CDR3 nucleotides read TGTGCCAGCAGCTCTAGCGGGCACATCCACGTGGAGACCCAGTACTTC. It is translated as CASSSSGHIHVETQYF.

J is TRBJ2-1 and V is TRBV30; D is undetermined. The germline V gene has CDR1 GTSNPN and CDR2 SVGIG (reference sequence). V was pared by 2 bases and J by 0 bases, with 2 bases between. The CDR3 consists of 12 residues. Written as DNA, the CDR3 is TGTGCCTGGAGTCGCTCCTACAATGAGCAGTTCTTC. Protein: CAWSRSYNEQFF.

J is TRBJ2-3 and V is TRBV30; perhaps TRBD2 as D (5 bases). CDR1 is GTSNPN and CDR2 is SVGIG in the germline V gene (reference sequence). Trimming left V 3 bases short and J 1 base short, with 11 bases between. This CDR3 contains 14 residues. CDR3 bases: TGTGCCTGGAGAGACGGAGGAGGCACAGATACGCAGTATTTT. The encoded protein is CAWRDGGGTDTQYF.

Here the CDR3 reads CASSESTGADTEAFF. The CDR3 region has the DNA TGTGCCAGCAGTGAATCAACAGGGGCTGACACTGAAGCTTTCTTT. This chain links TRBV25-1 with TRBJ1-1, with 7 bases aligning to TRBD1. Losses at the gene ends were 1 base for V and 3 bases for J; bases not matched to a gene: 5. This CDR3 comprises 15 residues. Germline CDR1 reads MGHDK; CDR2 reads SYGVNS.

This clonotype appeared a few times. The rearrangement links TRBV29-1 to TRBJ2-4, with D perhaps matching TRBD2 (5 bases). Germline V gene data show CDR1 as SQVTM and CDR2 as ANQGSEA. Trimming removed 4 bases from V and 0 bases from J, with 7 bases in between. The CDR3 length is 13 residues. The CDR3 loop is CSVGAGAKNIQYF. The DNA for the CDR3 is TGCAGCGTTGGGGCGGGAGCCAAAAACATTCAGTACTTC.

The genes are TRBV28 and TRBJ1-2; no definite D call. The CDR3 runs 11 residues. Per germline, CDR1 MDHEN and CDR2 SYDVKM. The ends were cut back, 8 bases at V and 2 bases at J, with 6 bases in the middle. CDR3 nucleotides: TGTGCCAGCGAATCGAACTATGGCTACACCTTC. This codes for CASESNYGYTF.

The rearrangement links TRBV18 to TRBJ2-4; D remains unclear. The germline gives CDR1 KGHSH, CDR2 LQKENI. The CDR3 loop spans 16 amino acids. V was pared by 2 bases and J by 0 bases, with 11 bases between. The CDR3, as DNA: TGTGCCAGCTCACCATTACCACGTCTAGCCAAAAACATTCAGTACTTC. It is translated as CASSPLPRLAKNIQYF.

There are many counts of this clonotype. One end of the junction varies from germline; a read error may be responsible. The chain employs TRBV5-1 and TRBJ1-2; D is perhaps TRBD1 (5 bases). The germline V gene has CDR1 SGHRS and CDR2 YFSETQ. The CDR3 spans 13 residues. The CDR3 is CASSLGTGDGYTF. The CDR3 bases are TGTGCCAGCAGTCTCGGGACGGGAGATGGCTACACCTTC.

This clonotype was seen repeatedly, ten times or more. V gene TRBV4-1 combines with J gene TRBJ2-5; D not certain. The CDR3 runs 16 residues. Trimming cost V 6 bases and J 2 bases, with 19 bases left between them. Germline values: CDR1 MGHRA, CDR2 YSYEKL. CDR3 nucleotide sequence: TGCGCCAGCAGGCTTCAGCACCTGGCCCTTCAAGAGACCCAGTACTTC. This translates into CASRLQHLALQETQYF.

This chain uses TRBV28 with TRBJ2-7; TRBD1 matches 9 bases. Germline V gene sequence: CDR1 MDHEN, CDR2 SYDVKM. Germline trimming cut 4 bases from V and 3 bases from J; bases unmatched to any gene: 7. The CDR3 covers 15 residues. CDR3 protein: CASSWGATGGYEQYF. DNA for the CDR3: TGTGCCAGCAGTTGGGGGGCGACAGGGGGCTACGAGCAGTACTTC.